This T cell receptor beta chain came from a study of cytomegalovirus exposure and HLA in healthy donors (dated by TCRdb to about 2017). Study-level background: According to an earlier analysis of several hundred of the donors, roughly 180 million T cells yielded 90 million to 140 million unique TCR beta sequences and 250 to 350 Gb of sequence data. The later analysis used no new phenotypic data to find candidate immune exposures, relying instead on TCR beta sequences and their occurrence across donors. Every discovery cohort repertoire had been produced on one sequencing platform. A later genetic analysis used genome-wide SNP genotypes for about 55% of the 666 donors, treating that subset as a discovery cohort. The number of donors typed differed by locus, with 629-630 for A, B, C, DRB1 and DQB1, 522 for DQA1, 606 for DPA1, and about 450 for DPB1. Of the 398 genotyped donors, approximately 83% fell in the genetic ancestry cluster associated with self-reported Caucasian donors. The study used immunosequencing to profile the T cell repertoires of approximately 650 subjects and linked those repertoires to cytomegalovirus serostatus. An early release that covered 640 HLA-typed donors contained approximately 300 gigabases of sequencing data and roughly 84 million unique TCR sequences. HLA typing covered class I and class II loci at four-digit resolution. The study aimed to test whether signatures of past pathogen exposure could be identified by cataloging public T cell receptors. Roughly 5 DR-DQ haplotypes were handled as single units for association and clustering, since linkage in the cohort was strong. In addition to the first cohort of 650 to 750 subjects, a separate validation cohort of approximately 130 different subjects was used. To predict cytomegalovirus infection status, the study brought together high-throughput TCR immunosequencing, statistical association of individual TCRs with disease status, and machine learning. To study patterns of TCR occurrence, a later analysis re-analyzed previously published TCR beta repertoires from just over 650 donors and added high-resolution HLA genotyping. Across some 400 genotyped donors of the cohort, an average of approximately 240,000 unique TCR beta nucleotide sequences per donor were sequenced, and 15% to 20% of those sequences were non-productive. An earlier analysis of approximately 500 of the donors applied high-throughput TCR beta sequencing to assess whether each TCR beta V gene segment acted as functional or pseudogenic. Donor age, sex, ethnicity and CMV serostatus were compiled alongside the repertoire data.

The method was the immunoSEQ multiplex PCR assay. For the multiplex PCR, a mixture combining 60 forward primers for TCR Vbeta segments and 13 reverse primers for TCR Jbeta segments was used. A multiplex PCR assay on genomic DNA amplified the CDR3 region of rearranged TCR beta genes. Amplified TCR beta libraries were sequenced as 87-base-pair reads on the Illumina HiSeq System. The study's own analysis went as follows. In a later analysis, roughly 80 million unique TCR beta chains were counted across the 500 to 850 repertoires, and roughly 11 million of these chains were shared by at least two donors. Raw reads were error-corrected and collapsed into unique sequences with a nearest-neighbor algorithm that merged closely related sequences to remove PCR and sequencing errors. V, D and J gene segments were assigned by aligning CDR3 sequences to IMGT reference sequences. For a sequence to be retained, a match of at least six nucleotides to both a V gene segment and a J gene segment was required. Rearrangements were called productive when the CDR3 lacked stop codons and stayed in frame with V and J; all others were non-productive. Following IMGT convention, CDR3 was defined as the stretch from the second conserved V-encoded cysteine to the conserved J-encoded phenylalanine. The earlier analysis of 450 to 750 of the donors excluded any sequence lacking an unambiguous match to a single V gene segment. In an earlier analysis of about 590 of the donors, a V segment was called functional when productive rearrangements were above 56.7%, and segregating when the standard deviation between donors exceeded 5%. A statistical classification framework was built for diagnosing cytomegalovirus status from the catalog of TCR beta chain sequences. In a later analysis, TCR nucleotide sequences were compared against IMGT/GENE-DB human TR gene sequences so that V and J genes could be assigned. In a later analysis, CDR3 sequences and most-parsimonious VDJ recombination scenarios were assigned using the TCRdist pipeline. In a later analysis, each TCR beta chain was defined by its CDR3 amino acid sequence together with its V-gene family, and reads without a unique V-gene family were excluded. A later analysis removed over 500 highly shared, low-generation-probability nucleotide sequences to deal with suspected cross-contamination and a sequencing artifact. A later analysis calculated a clonal expansion index for each public chain from normalized within-repertoire ranks of inferred template counts. In a later analysis, generation probabilities were computed using a VDJ recombination model fitted to out-of-frame rearrangements, and the results were checked against IGoR. In a later analysis, TCR-TCR, TCR-HLA and TCR-CMV co-occurrence was scored with hypergeometric tests, and a repertoire-size bias correction was applied to TCR pairs. False discovery rates were estimated in a later analysis by permuting HLA or CMV assignments 20 times. In a later analysis, co-occurring TCRs were grouped using DBSCAN, with TCRdist sequence similarity added in when clustering inside HLA-allele-positive subsets. Repertoires with fewer than 30,000 or more than 120,000 public chains were left out of co-occurrence clustering, as were about five repertoires with anomalous nucleotide sharing. TCRdb retrieved this table from immuneACCESS and kept in-frame rearrangements only. Not all clones are present; in checked studies, unresolved V genes account for under half, and no reason is known for the remainder. The V and J calls and clone size were taken over from that table, and D and trimming were inferred from the DNA. Present in this sample are about 160,000 clones, approximately 70% of which were seen just once. The biggest ten clones account for around 6.9% of the sample.

As to this clone: What antigen it recognizes has not been identified. Base qualities are not recorded, but no much larger clone differs from it by a single base.

General study outcomes and caveats: Most TCR sequences were observed very rarely across donors, whereas some public TCRs were present in many individuals. The study listed 164 TCR beta chains as associated with cytomegalovirus. It was suggested by the authors that the approach could potentially be generalized to other disease states and immunological phenotypes. A later genetic analysis associated a missense DCLRE1C variant with V-gene and J-gene trimming of TCR beta chains, and an independent cohort replicated the association. Because HLA typing was missing for some donors at each locus, association tests included only the typed subset. According to a later analysis, TCR association rates differed among HLA loci, with DRB1 alleles showing the most associated TCRs and HLA-C alleles showing the fewest. An earlier analysis of several hundred of the donors showed that most TCR beta V segments appeared in productive rearrangements either about 90% or about 30% of the time, which broadly matched IMGT annotations. Because counts were too low, approximately 18 rarely observed V segments, including chromosome 9 orphons, were excluded from the earlier analysis of 587 of the donors. The classifier was reported to diagnose cytomegalovirus status with high specificity and sensitivity in both the original cohort and the validation cohort. In vitro tests confirmed that three of the cytomegalovirus-associated TCR beta chains recognize cytomegalovirus antigens. A later analysis associated 15,000 to 20,000 TCR beta sequences with specific HLA alleles at a false discovery rate of 0.05. According to a later genetic analysis, donors in an Asian-associated ancestry cluster had fewer N-insertions in productive TCRs than the approximately 650-donor mean. In a later analysis, HLA-associated TCR beta chains showed more clonal expansion and lower generation probabilities than non-associated chains that were equally common. The presence/absence analyses assumed that sequencing depth was roughly uniform across donors, and that assumption may not be true. According to a later analysis, most CMV-associated TCR beta chains appeared to be HLA-restricted, and the HLA associations seemed to be driven largely by CMV exposure. Some IMGT-functional V segments, including TRBV6-2 and TRBV6-3, could not be told apart with the 87-base-pair reads, so those segments were excluded. Linkage disequilibrium might explain the correlated functional status among segregating V segments, but an unknown experimental factor could not be ruled out. According to a later analysis, parvovirus B19, influenza, CMV and Epstein-Barr virus appeared linked to several top co-occurrence clusters. In this cohort, only TCR beta chains were sequenced, and detectable features were limited by the absence of alpha or paired-chain data. Strong co-occurrence of HLA alleles, especially DR and DQ, made assigning TCR associations to individual alleles difficult. A further reported finding was that TCR beta sequences accurately predicted the HLA-A and HLA-B alleles for most subjects in the first cohort. The sequencing pipeline was judged likely to have produced a cluster of highly shared sequence variants as a technical artifact. The only immune exposure information available for the cohort was CMV serostatus.

In total, roughly 710 healthy bone marrow donors made up the cohort. At the time of sampling, every cohort member was nominally healthy, though immune exposures that went unrecorded were likely present. The donor tested CMV seropositive, placing the donor among the 289 seropositive members of the cohort. A peripheral blood sample was provided by each donor, and peripheral blood mononuclear cells were used for TCR beta sequencing. The Qiagen DNeasy Blood Extraction Kit was used to extract genomic DNA from the blood cell samples. Its CDR3 holds 14 amino acids, cysteine through phenylalanine. Only the CDR3 region is kept as DNA, spanning 42 bases read in frame from base 1. CDR1 and CDR2, per the germline V gene, are SNHLY and FYNNEI. Trimming removed 7 bases from V and 6 bases from J, leaving 18 bases between the germline ends.

Recombination joined TRBV2 with TRBJ1-1, with the identity of the D gene unclear. Sequenced sample: PBMCs. The sequence was obtained from a man aged 40-49 years in good health and CMV-seropositive. The bases read TGTGCCAGCACCCGCCGGGAAAGGCCTCCTGAAGCTTTCTTT. The translation is CASTRRERPPEAFF.